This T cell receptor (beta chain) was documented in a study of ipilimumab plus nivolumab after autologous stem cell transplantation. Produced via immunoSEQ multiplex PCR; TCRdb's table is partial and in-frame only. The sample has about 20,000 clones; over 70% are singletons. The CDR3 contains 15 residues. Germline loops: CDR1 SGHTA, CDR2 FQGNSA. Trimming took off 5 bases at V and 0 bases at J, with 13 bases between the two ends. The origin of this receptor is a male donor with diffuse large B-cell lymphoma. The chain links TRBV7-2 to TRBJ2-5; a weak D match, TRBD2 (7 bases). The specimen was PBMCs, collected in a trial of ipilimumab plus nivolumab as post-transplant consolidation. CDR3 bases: TGTGCCAGCAGCGAAAGGGGGGGGTACCAAGAGACCCAGTACTTC. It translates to CASSERGGYQETQYF.